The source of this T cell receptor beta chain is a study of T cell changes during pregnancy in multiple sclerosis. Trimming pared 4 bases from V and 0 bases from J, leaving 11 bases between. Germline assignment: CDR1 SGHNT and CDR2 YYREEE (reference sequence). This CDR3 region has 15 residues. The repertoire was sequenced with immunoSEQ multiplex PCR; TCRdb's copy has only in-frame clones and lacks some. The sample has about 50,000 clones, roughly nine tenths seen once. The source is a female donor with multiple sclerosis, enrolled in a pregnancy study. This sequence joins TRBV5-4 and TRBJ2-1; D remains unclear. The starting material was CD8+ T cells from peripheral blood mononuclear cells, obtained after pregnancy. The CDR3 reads CASSVDKNSYNEQFF. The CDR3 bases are TGTGCCAGCAGCGTAGACAAGAACTCCTACAATGAGCAGTTCTTC.